The present entry profiles one T cell receptor (beta chain) with its context. Generated by immunoSEQ multiplex PCR, the TCRdb table keeps only in-frame clones and is missing some. The sample contains 1.4 million or so clones, just under 99% of which appear only once. Trimming took off 6 bases at V and 0 bases at J, with 8 bases between the two ends. The CDR3 sequence is 13 residues long. Germline CDR1 and CDR2: SNHLY and FYNNEI. This sample was taken from a study of shared clonotypes between healthy human individuals. V usage is TRBV2 and J usage is TRBJ1-1; D ambiguous. The receptor's source is a man aged 25 to 40 in good health. Sequenced input: naive CD4+ T cells sorted from blood. Subset denoted: CD45RA+ positively selected. The CDR3 protein is CASSPAVNTEAFF. CDR3 nucleotide sequence: TGTGCCAGCAGCCCCGCAGTGAACACTGAAGCTTTCTTT.